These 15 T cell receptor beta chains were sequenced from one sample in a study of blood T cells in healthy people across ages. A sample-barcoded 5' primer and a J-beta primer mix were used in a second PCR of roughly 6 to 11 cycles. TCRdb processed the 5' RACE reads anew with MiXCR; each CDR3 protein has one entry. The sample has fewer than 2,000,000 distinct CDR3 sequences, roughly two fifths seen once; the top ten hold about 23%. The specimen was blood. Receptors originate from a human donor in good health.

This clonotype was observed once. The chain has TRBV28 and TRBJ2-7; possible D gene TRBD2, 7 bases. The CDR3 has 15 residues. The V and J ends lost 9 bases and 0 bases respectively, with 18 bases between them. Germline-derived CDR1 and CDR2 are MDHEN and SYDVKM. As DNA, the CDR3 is TGTGCCAGTTCCGCGGGGGCCTCGGGCTCCTACGAGCAGTACTTC. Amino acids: CASSAGASGSYEQYF.

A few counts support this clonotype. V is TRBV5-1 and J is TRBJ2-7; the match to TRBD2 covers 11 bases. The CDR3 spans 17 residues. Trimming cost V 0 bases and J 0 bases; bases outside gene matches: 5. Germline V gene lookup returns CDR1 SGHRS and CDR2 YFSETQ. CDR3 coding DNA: TGCGCCAGCAGCTTGGGACTAGCGGGGTTCAGCTCCTACGAGCAGTACTTC. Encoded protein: CASSLGLAGFSSYEQYF. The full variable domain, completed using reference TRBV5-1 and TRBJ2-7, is KAGVTQTPRYLIKTRGQQVTLSCSPISGHRSVSWYQQTPGQGLQFLFEYFSETQRNKGNFPGRFSGRQFSNSRSEMNVSTLELGDSALYLCASSLGLAGFSSYEQYFGPGTRLTVT.

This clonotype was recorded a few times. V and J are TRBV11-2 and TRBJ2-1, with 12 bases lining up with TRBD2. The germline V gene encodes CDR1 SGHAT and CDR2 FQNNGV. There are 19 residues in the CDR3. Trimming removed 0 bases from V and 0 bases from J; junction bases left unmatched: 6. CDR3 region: CASSLETSGGLSSYNEQFF. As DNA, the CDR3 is TGTGCCAGCAGCTTAGAAACTAGCGGGGGGCTAAGCTCCTACAATGAGCAGTTCTTC.

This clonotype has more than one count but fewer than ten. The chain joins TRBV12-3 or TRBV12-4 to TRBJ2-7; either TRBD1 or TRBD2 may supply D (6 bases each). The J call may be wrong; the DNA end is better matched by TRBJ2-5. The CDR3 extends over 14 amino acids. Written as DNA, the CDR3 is TGTGCCAGCAGTTTTCTGGGGGGCTCGAAGACCCAGTACTTC. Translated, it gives CASSFLGGSKTQYF.

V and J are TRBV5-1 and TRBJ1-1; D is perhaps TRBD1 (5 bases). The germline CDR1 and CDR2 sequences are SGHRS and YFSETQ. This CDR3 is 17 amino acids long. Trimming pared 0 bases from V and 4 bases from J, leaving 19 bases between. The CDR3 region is CASSLVPQADLSTEAFF. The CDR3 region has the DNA TGCGCCAGCAGCTTGGTACCACAGGCCGACCTGAGCACTGAAGCTTTCTTT.

The CDR3 bases are TGTGCCATCAGAGGGACAGGGAATGTATACGAGCAGTACTTC. It is translated as CAIRGTGNVYEQYF. This sequence joins TRBV10-3 and TRBJ2-5; TRBD1 matches 9 bases. The DNA end lines up better with TRBJ2-7; the J call may be wrong. This CDR3 is built from 14 residues. CDR1 and CDR2 from the germline V gene are ENHRY and SYGVKD.

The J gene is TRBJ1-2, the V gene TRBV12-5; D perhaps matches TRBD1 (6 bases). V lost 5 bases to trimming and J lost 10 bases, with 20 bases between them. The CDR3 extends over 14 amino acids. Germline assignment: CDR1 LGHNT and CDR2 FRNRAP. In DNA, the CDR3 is TGTGCTAGTGGTCCCTTCGGGGGCTATGGTGACTACACCTTC. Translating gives CASGPFGGYGDYTF.

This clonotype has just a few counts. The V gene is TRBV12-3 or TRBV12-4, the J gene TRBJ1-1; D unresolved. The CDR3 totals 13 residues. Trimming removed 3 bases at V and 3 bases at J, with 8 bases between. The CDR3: CASSFPGDTEAFF. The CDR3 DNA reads TGTGCCAGCAGTTTTCCTGGGGACACTGAAGCTTTCTTT.

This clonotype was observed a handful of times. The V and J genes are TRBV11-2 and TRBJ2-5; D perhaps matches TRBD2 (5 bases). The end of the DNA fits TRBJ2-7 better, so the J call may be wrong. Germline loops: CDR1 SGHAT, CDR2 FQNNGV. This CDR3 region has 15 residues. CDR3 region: CASSLDPSSHYEQYF. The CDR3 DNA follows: TGTGCCAGCAGCTTAGACCCTAGCTCTCACTACGAGCAGTACTTC.

This CDR3 reads CASSLEGTAYNSPLHF. The CDR3 DNA reads TGTGCCAGCAGCTTAGAGGGGACCGCTTATAATTCACCCCTCCACTTT. The V call is TRBV7-2, the J call TRBJ1-6, with a weak D call TRBD1 (5 bases). V lost 1 base and J 4 bases, leaving 11 bases between the germline ends. CDR1 is SGHTA, CDR2 FQGNSA, per germline. The CDR3 runs to 16 residues.

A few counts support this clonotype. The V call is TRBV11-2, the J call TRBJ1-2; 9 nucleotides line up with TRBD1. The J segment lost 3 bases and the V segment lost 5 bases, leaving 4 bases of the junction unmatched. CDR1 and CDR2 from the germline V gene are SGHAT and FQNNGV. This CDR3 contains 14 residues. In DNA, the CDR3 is TGTGCCAGCAGCGCCGGACAGGGGCACTATGGCTACACCTTC. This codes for CASSAGQGHYGYTF.

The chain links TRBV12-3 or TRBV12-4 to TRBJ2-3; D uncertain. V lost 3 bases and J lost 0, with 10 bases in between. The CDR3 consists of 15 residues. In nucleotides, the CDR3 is TGTGCCAGCAGTTTGGTCAAAGGTAGCACAGATACGCAGTATTTT. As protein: CASSLVKGSTDTQYF.

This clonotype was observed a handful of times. In DNA, the CDR3 is TGTGCTAGTGCCTTTTCAACCGAGACCGACAATCAGCCCCAGCATTTT. Translating gives CASAFSTETDNQPQHF. This chain joins TRBV12-5 and TRBJ1-5; D is uncertain. V was shortened by 7 bases and J by 3 bases, with 19 bases between the two germline ends. The CDR3 is 16 residues long. The germline V gene encodes CDR1 LGHNT and CDR2 FRNRAP.

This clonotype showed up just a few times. The CDR3 reads CASSSRDRVGETQYF. The DNA of the CDR3 is TGCGCCAGCAGCTCCCGGGACAGGGTCGGAGAGACCCAGTACTTC. This chain connects TRBV5-1 to TRBJ2-5, with 9 bases that match TRBD1. CDR3 length equals 15 residues. Germline CDR1 SGHRS, CDR2 YFSETQ. V gave up 3 bases and J gave up 4 bases; unmatched junction bases: 7.

CDR3 region: CSVGVGHGYTF. CDR3 DNA sequence: TGCAGCGTCGGGGTCGGGCATGGCTACACCTTC. The chain carries TRBV29-1 and TRBJ1-2; D gene ambiguous. V was shortened by 6 bases and J by 6 bases, with 11 bases between the two germline ends. CDR1 is SQVTM, CDR2 ANQGSEA, per germline. The CDR3 is made up of 11 amino acids. Full variable domain (remainder filled in from reference TRBV29-1 and TRBJ1-2): SAVISQKPSRDICQRGTSLTIQCQVDSQVTMMFWYRQQPGQSLTLIATANQGSEATYESGFVIDKFPISRPNLTFSTLTVSNMSPEDSSIYLCSVGVGHGYTFGSGTRLTVV.